This TCR beta chain came from a study of blood T cell repertoires in COVID-19. As for the study in general: Acute and convalescent COVID-19 specimens originated in the United States, Italy and Spain. The analysed material was cDNA or gDNA that came from T cells, B-cell-depleted T cells, or PBMCs.

In the original analysis: It was from reference gene primer amplification that nucleated cell counts were estimated. Libraries were prepared by immunoSEQ multiplex PCR; TCRdb keeps only in-frame clonotypes and omits some of them. V and J calls and clone size are given by that table; D and trimming were obtained from the DNA. The table shows 350,000 to 450,000 clones, with approximately 81% occurring only once. This CDR3 region has 16 residues. Germline trimming cut 7 bases from V and 9 bases from J; bases unmatched to any gene: 13. Germline CDR1 and CDR2: SGHAT and FQNNGV. The V gene is TRBV11-2, the J gene TRBJ1-6; TRBD1 matches at 9 bases. Sample: peripheral blood. The receptor's source is a woman aged 18-35 years with acute or convalescent COVID-19. CDR3 nucleotides: TGTGCCAGCACCGCCGGTGCCGGGACAGGGATTTCACCCCTCCACTTT. The encoded protein is CASTAGAGTGISPLHF. The entire variable domain, with the rest obtained from reference TRBV11-2 and TRBJ1-6, is as follows: EAGVAQSPRYKIIEKRQSVAFWCNPISGHATLYWYQQILGQGPKLLIQFQNNGVVDDSQLPKDRFSAERLKGVDSTLKIQPAKLEDSAVYLCASTAGAGTGISPLHFGNGTRLTVT.